This T cell receptor beta chain appears in the sequencing data of a study of post-analysis software for immune sequencing data (dated by TCRdb to between 2015 and 2016). With respect to the entire study: Disease courses on record covered relapsing-remitting, secondary progressive and progressive-relapsing multiple sclerosis, though some patients had no subtype annotation. Patient repertoires were compared against roughly 12 previously published healthy control repertoires from donors aged roughly 6 to 25 years. A subset of samples was prepared in parallel using single-end sample barcoding, then pooled and co-amplified after Illumina adapter ligation.

To demonstrate the VDJtools post-analysis software, TCR beta repertoires were profiled from the peripheral blood of about 14 young patients with multiple sclerosis. The multiple sclerosis patients were children and adolescents ranging in age from roughly 6 to 15 years. Turning to this clonotype: Its antigen is unknown. Base qualities were left out, and no much larger clone turns up one base away.

There are 13 amino acids in the CDR3, from cysteine to phenylalanine inclusive. This entry keeps only the CDR3 DNA: 39 bases, framed from base 1. Deletion took 4 bases off V and 3 bases off J, with a span of 9 bases between the germline ends. In the germline V gene, CDR1 corresponds to SQVTM and CDR2 to ANQGSEA. Findings and caveats that apply to the study as a whole: Direct clustering with F measure showed strong co-clustering of samples prepared in the same batch, prompting a batch-effect correction. Patients showed significantly higher frequencies than controls for a handful of TRBV segments, among them TRBV5-6, TRBV5-1 and TRBV20-1. The control group was slightly older than the multiple sclerosis patient group. Normalized Chao1 diversity was significantly lower in multiple sclerosis patients than controls, suggesting substantial peripheral T-cell clonal expansion.

The library was produced with PCR. Sequencing used an Illumina HiSeq 2500. To reduce PCR and sequencing biases, unique molecular identifiers were incorporated into the TCR beta cDNA libraries. Approximately 500,000 cDNA molecules were obtained per 1 to 10 million input T cells, so each molecule approximated one T cell. The same protocol used for the earlier healthy control dataset was applied to prepare and sequence the patient libraries. Samples belonging to the same batch were prepared together, multiplexed and sequenced on a shared HiSeq lane. The authors' pipeline ran thus. MIGEC handled the raw barcoded reads, throwing out single-read molecular identifier groups before consensus assembly and CDR3 extraction. VDJtools was used for post-analysis of the clonotype tables, with diversity normalized by down-sampling every dataset to the smallest sample size. To correct batch-related cross-sample contamination, repertoire overlap clustering matched CDR3 amino acid sequences but not nucleotide sequences. TCRdb handled the public reads itself, with Q25 trimming in fastp and clone calling in MiXCR, and kept productive beta chains. Each entry merges the rows of one CDR3 protein and shows their most common DNA and genes. The V and J calls and clone size come from TCRdb's table, not from the authors' own analysis. The sample table contains 600,000 to 750,000 distinct CDR3 sequences; only one count was recorded for approximately 59% of them. About 11% of the sample rests with the top ten.

Material for sequencing was blood. The receptor comes from a girl aged 2-15 years with multiple sclerosis. Recombination connected TRBV29-1 to TRBJ1-4, with the D gene call left open. The DNA reads as follows: TGCAGCGTTGGGAGTAGAGCTAATGAAAAACTGTTTTTT. This gives the protein CSVGSRANEKLFF.